Below, 7 T cell receptor beta chains from the same sample are listed, as sequenced in a study of blood T cell repertoires in COVID-19 (dated by TCRdb to about 2020). Library creation used the immunoSEQ multiplex PCR assay. TCRdb retrieved this table from immuneACCESS and kept in-frame rearrangements only. Not all clones are present; in checked studies, unresolved V genes account for under half, and no reason is known for the remainder. Across this sample there are about 160,000 clones, with more than 75% seen only once. The ten largest account for roughly 0.58% of the sample. Sequencing used peripheral blood. The receptors derive from a man in his sixties with COVID-19, enrolled during active disease.

This clone was observed a single time. The rearrangement links TRBV24-1 to TRBJ2-5; the match to TRBD1 covers 8 bases. This CDR3 has 14 amino acids. Trimming removed 6 bases from V and 4 bases from J; junction bases left unmatched: 6. The germline V gene encodes CDR1 KGHDR and CDR2 SFDVKD. The CDR3 DNA reads TGTGCCACCAGTTCCGGACAGGGCGTAGAGACCCAGTACTTC. It yields the protein CATSSGQGVETQYF.

The chain combines TRBV7-9 with TRBJ1-6; D gene unclear. This CDR3 comprises 13 residues. Germline values: CDR1 SEHNR, CDR2 FQNEAQ (reference sequence). Trimming pared 5 bases from V and 10 bases from J, leaving 12 bases between. The CDR3 loop reads CASSRTAGSPLHF. The CDR3 DNA follows: TGTGCCAGCAGCCGAACAGCTGGATCACCCCTCCACTTT.

The count of this clone is one. The chain recombines TRBV9 with TRBJ1-1; no reliable D call. The CDR3 loop spans 15 amino acids. Trimming removed 2 bases at V and 10 bases at J, with 21 bases between. Germline CDR1 reads SGDLS; CDR2 reads YYNGEE. CDR3 nucleotides: TGTGCCAGCAGCGTGGATATAGCTTCCCCTGAACCAGCTTTCTTT. This translates into CASSVDIASPEPAFF.

In its sample, this clone was seen once. The chain links TRBV19 to TRBJ2-7, with D tentatively TRBD1 (6 bases). Between the trimmed V and J ends, which lost 7 bases and 3 bases, there was a span of 19 bases. The CDR3 contains 15 residues. Germline CDR1 reads LNHDA; CDR2 reads SQIVND (reference sequence). The CDR3 DNA sequence: TGTGCCAGTACCCAAAGACCGGGACATAACTACGAGCAGTACTTC. This codes for CASTQRPGHNYEQYF.

The chain employs TRBV27 and TRBJ2-7, with D perhaps matching TRBD1 (6 bases). The CDR3 has 14 amino acids. V lost 3 bases and J lost 1, with 10 bases in between. Germline CDR1 reads MNHEY; CDR2 reads SMNVEV (reference sequence). The CDR3 sequence: CASSFLDRSYEQYF. The CDR3 DNA is TGTGCCAGCAGTTTCTTAGACAGGTCCTACGAGCAGTACTTC.

The rearrangement uses TRBV5-4 and TRBJ2-5; a possible D gene is TRBD2 (7 bases). Deletions cut 4 bases from V and 5 bases from J, with 18 bases between. The germline V gene has CDR1 SGHNT and CDR2 YYREEE (reference sequence). This CDR3 is built from 15 residues. DNA of the CDR3: TGTGCCAGCAGCCTCTTTCTGGGGGGGCTGGAGACCCAGTACTTC. It translates to CASSLFLGGLETQYF.

With regard to this clone: Other DNA sequences in the same sample also yield this CDR3. The gene calls are TRBV19 and TRBJ2-5, with no clear D. The CDR3 totals 12 residues. The germline CDR1 and CDR2 sequences are LNHDA and SQIVND (reference sequence). V lost 3 bases to trimming and J lost 3 bases, with 5 bases between them. The CDR3 loop reads CASSMREETQYF. DNA for the CDR3: TGTGCCAGTAGTATGAGAGAAGAGACCCAGTACTTC.